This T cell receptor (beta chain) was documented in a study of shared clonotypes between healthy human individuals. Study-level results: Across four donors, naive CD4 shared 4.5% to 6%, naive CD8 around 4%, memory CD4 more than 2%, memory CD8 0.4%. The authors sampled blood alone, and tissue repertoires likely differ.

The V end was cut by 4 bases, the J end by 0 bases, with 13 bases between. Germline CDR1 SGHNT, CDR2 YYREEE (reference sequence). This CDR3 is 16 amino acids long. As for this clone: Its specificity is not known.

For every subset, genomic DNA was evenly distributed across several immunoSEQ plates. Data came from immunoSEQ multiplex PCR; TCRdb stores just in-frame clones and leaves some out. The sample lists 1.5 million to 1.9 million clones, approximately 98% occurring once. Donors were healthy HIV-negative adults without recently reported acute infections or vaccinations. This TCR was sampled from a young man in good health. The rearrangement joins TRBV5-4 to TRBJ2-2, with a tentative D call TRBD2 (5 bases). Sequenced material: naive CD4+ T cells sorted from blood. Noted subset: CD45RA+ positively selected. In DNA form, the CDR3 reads TGTGCCAGCAGCCCAGTGGGAGCAGCGAACACCGGGGAGCTGTTTTTT. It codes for CASSPVGAANTGELFF.